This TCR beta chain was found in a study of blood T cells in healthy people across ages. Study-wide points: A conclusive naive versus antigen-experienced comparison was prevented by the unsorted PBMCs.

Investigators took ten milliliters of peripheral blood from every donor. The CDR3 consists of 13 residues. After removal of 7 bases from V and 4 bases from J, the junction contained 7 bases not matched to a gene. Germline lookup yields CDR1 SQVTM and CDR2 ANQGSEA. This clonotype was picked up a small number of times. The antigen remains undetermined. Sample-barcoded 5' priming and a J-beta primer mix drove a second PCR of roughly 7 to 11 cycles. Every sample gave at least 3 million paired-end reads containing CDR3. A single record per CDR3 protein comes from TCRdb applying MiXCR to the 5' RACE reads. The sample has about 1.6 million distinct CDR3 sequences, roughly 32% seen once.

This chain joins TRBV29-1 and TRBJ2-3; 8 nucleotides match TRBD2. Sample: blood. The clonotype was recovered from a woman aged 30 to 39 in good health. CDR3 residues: CSGTSGPADTQYF. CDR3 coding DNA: TGCAGCGGTACTAGCGGCCCGGCAGATACGCAGTATTTT.